This TCR beta chain was recovered during a study of T cell repertoires in cytomegalovirus infection. Across the study: CMV infection plus the matching HLA type was flagged by public TCR beta signatures.

This clonotype has more than one count but fewer than ten. Its antigen is as yet unknown. TCRdb re-derived calls from the reads in MiXCR, one entry per CDR3 protein. The sample holds around 770,000 distinct CDR3 sequences, 25% to 30% seen once. Overall study results and limits: People with CMV and the relevant HLA were identified by cumulative public TCR beta family frequency.

This CDR3 region has 14 residues. Germline-derived CDR1 and CDR2 are MDHEN and SYDVKM. V was cut by 3 bases and J by 1 base, with 6 bases left in between. This sequence joins TRBV28 and TRBJ2-2; D not certain. This TCR was sampled from a human donor in good health (CMV status not recorded). Some clones in this sample may be carry-over from other donors' samples. The specimen comprised cultured CD8+ T cells from PBMCs, sampled from culture after CMV antigen stimulation. CDR3 in amino acids: CASSLSQNTGELFF. CDR3 DNA sequence: TGTGCCAGCAGTTTGTCTCAGAACACCGGGGAGCTGTTTTTT.